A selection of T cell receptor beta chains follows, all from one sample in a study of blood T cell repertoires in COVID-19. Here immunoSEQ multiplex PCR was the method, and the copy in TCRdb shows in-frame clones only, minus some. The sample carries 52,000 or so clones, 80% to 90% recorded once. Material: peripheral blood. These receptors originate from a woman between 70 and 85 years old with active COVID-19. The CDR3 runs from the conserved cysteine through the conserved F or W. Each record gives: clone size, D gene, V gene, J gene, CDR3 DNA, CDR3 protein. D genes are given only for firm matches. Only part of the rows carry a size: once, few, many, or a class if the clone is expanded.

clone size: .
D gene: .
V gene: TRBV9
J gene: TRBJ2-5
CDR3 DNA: TGTGCCAGCAGCGTAGAGGAGGGTGGCAGTTGGGAGACCCAGTACTTC
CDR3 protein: CASSVEEGGSWETQYF

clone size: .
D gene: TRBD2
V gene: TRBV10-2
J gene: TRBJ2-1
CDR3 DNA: TGCGCCAGCAGTCTAGCGGGAGTTAATGAGCAGTTCTTC
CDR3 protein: CASSLAGVNEQFF

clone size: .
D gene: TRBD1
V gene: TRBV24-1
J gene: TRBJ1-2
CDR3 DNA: TGTGCCACCAGTGATTCTTGGACAGGGTCAGTCTATGGCTACACCTTC
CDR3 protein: CATSDSWTGSVYGYTF

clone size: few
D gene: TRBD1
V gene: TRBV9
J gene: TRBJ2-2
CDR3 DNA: TGTGCCAGCAGCGTCGAGACAGGGAATGTAGGCACCGGGGAGCTGTTTTTT
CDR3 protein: CASSVETGNVGTGELFF

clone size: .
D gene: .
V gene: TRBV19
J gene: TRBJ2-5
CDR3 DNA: TGTGCCAGTAGGGGACGGTACGGGAGTTCGGCGAGGGAGACCCAGTACTTC
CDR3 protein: CASRGRYGSSARETQYF

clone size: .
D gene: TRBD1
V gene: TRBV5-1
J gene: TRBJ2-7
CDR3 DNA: TGCGCCAGCACCAGGGGGGACAGGGAGGTCCACGAGCAGTACTTC
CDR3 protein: CASTRGDREVHEQYF

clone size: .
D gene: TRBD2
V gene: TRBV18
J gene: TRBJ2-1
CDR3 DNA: TGTGCCAGCTCACCACCGGGGCTAGCGGGAGGGAATGAGCAGTTCTTC
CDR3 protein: CASSPPGLAGGNEQFF

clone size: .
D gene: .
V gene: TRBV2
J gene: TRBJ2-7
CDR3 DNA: TGTGCCAGCCACCGCGGGTCGGGCTACGAGCAGTACTTC
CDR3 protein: CASHRGSGYEQYF

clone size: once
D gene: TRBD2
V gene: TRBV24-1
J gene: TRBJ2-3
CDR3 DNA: TGTGCCACCAGTTCACGGACTAGCGGGAGAGATTATTTAGCAGATACGCAGTATTTT
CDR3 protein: CATSSRTSGRDYLADTQYF

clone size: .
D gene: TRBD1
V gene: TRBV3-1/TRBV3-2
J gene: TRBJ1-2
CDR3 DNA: TGTGCCAGCAGCCCGGGACAGGGGGCCTGGGGCTACACCTTC
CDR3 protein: CASSPGQGAWGYTF

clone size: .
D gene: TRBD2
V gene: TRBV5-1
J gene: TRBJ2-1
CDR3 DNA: TGCGCCAGCAGGACTAGCGGGATGAACAATGAGCAGTTCTTC
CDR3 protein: CASRTSGMNNEQFF

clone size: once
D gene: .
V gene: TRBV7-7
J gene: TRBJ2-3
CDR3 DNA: TGTGCCAGCAGCTTAAACCGGGGATGGGGCACAGATACGCAGTATTTT
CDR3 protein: CASSLNRGWGTDTQYF

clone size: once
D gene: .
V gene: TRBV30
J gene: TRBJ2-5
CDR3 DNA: TGTGCCTGGAGTGAAGCGAACGGAGAGGCCCAGTACTTC
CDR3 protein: CAWSEANGEAQYF

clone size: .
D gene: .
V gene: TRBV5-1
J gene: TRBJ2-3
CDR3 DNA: TGCGCCAGCAGCTTGGGGGGAGCAGCCCCCACAGATACGCAGTATTTT
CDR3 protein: CASSLGGAAPTDTQYF